The rows below give T cell receptor beta chains drawn from one sample of a study of blood T cells in healthy people across ages. TCRdb ran MiXCR on the 5' RACE reads and lists one entry per CDR3 protein. The sample lists approximately 1.5 million distinct CDR3 sequences; about 31% were seen once. The specimen was blood. The receptor set was obtained from a woman under 40 in good health. Both conserved end residues are part of each CDR3. Each record gives: clone size, V gene, D gene, J gene, CDR3 DNA, CDR3 protein. The D gene is left open where the match is weak. Rows may omit the clone size; those that give it use once, few, many or a size class.

clone size: NA
V gene: TRBV20-1
D gene: TRBD2
J gene: TRBJ2-1
CDR3 DNA: TGCAGTTTCCTAGCGGGAGTCCTCTCCTACAATGAGCAGTTCTTC
CDR3 protein: CSFLAGVLSYNEQFF

clone size: NA
V gene: TRBV20-1
D gene: TRBD1
J gene: TRBJ1-2
CDR3 DNA: TGCAGTGTTGAACAGGGGGTGGTCGGCTACACCTTC
CDR3 protein: CSVEQGVVGYTF

clone size: NA
V gene: TRBV10-2
D gene: NA
J gene: TRBJ1-2
CDR3 DNA: TGCGCCAGCAGTGAGTCCGATGGCTACACCTTC
CDR3 protein: CASSESDGYTF

clone size: NA
V gene: TRBV4-1
D gene: NA
J gene: TRBJ1-1
CDR3 DNA: TGCGCCAGCAGCCAAGTTCTCGGACAGTCAAACACTGAAGCTTTCTTT
CDR3 protein: CASSQVLGQSNTEAFF

clone size: NA
V gene: TRBV4-1
D gene: NA
J gene: TRBJ1-1
CDR3 DNA: TGCGCCAGCAGCCAGGCGATATTGAACACTGAAGCTTTCTTT
CDR3 protein: CASSQAILNTEAFF

clone size: NA
V gene: TRBV27
D gene: TRBD1
J gene: TRBJ1-6
CDR3 DNA: TGTGCCAGCAGGGAACACAGGGGGTCAGGTTCACCCCTCCACTTT
CDR3 protein: CASREHRGSGSPLHF

clone size: few
V gene: TRBV20-1
D gene: NA
J gene: TRBJ2-1
CDR3 DNA: TGCAGTGCTAGTTTTCTTTTACCCTCCTACAATGAGCAGTTCTTC
CDR3 protein: CSASFLLPSYNEQFF

clone size: few
V gene: TRBV4-1
D gene: TRBD1
J gene: TRBJ1-2
CDR3 DNA: TGCGCCAGCAGCCAAGATCTCGCGGAAGGGGGCCTCAAGAATGGCTACACCTTC
CDR3 protein: CASSQDLAEGGLKNGYTF

clone size: few
V gene: TRBV3-1
D gene: NA
J gene: TRBJ2-3
CDR3 DNA: TGTGCCAGCAGCCAAGAGTTTGGGACAAGCACAGATACGCAGTATTTT
CDR3 protein: CASSQEFGTSTDTQYF

clone size: NA
V gene: TRBV28
D gene: TRBD2
J gene: TRBJ2-5
CDR3 DNA: TGTGTCAGCAGGCGACTAGCGGGAGAGACCCAGTACTTC
CDR3 protein: CVSRRLAGETQYF